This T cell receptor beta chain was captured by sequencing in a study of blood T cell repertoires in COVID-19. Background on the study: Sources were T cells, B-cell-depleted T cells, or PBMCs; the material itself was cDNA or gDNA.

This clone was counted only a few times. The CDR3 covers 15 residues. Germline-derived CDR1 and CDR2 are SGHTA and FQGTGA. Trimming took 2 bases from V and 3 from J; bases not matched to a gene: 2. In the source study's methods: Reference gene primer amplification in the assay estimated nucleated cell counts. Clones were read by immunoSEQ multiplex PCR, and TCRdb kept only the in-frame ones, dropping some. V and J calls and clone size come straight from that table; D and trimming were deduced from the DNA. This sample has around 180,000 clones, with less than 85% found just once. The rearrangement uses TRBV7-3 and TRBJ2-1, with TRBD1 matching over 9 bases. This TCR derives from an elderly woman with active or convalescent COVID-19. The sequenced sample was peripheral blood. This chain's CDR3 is CASSLGTGIYNEQFF. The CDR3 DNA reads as TGTGCCAGCAGCTTAGGGACAGGGATCTACAATGAGCAGTTCTTC.